This entry is about one TCR beta chain. Its antigen specificity is not known. Within one base of it there is no much larger clone, and no base qualities were kept. The data derive from a study of OX40 agonist ivuxolimab in advanced cancers. With respect to the entire study: Ivuxolimab was a fully human IgG2 agonistic monoclonal antibody targeting the costimulatory receptor OX40 (CD134). Partial responses occurred in three dose-escalation patients: two with cutaneous melanoma and one with hepatocellular carcinoma. Intravenous ivuxolimab was administered to patients every 2 weeks at six dose levels: 0.01, 0.1, 0.3, 1.5, 3 and 10 mg/kg. Prior anti-PD-1, anti-PD-L1 or anti-CTLA-4 therapy was permitted, and roughly two fifths of dose-escalation patients had received checkpoint inhibitors. The paper reports the monotherapy dose-escalation portion (N of about 54 patients) of the phase I ivuxolimab trial. Of the approximately 50 dose-escalation patients, hepatocellular carcinoma was present in around 20, melanoma in roughly 15, renal cell carcinoma in 9 and head and neck cancer in 9. In the dose-escalation cohort, 70% to 85% of patients were male, and the mean age was 60 years with a range of roughly 20 to 79. Peripheral TCRbeta sequencing was intended to test whether TCR sequence diversity was altered and clonal T-cell expansion was caused by ivuxolimab.

General study outcomes and caveats: Clonal expansion of both CD4+ and CD8+ blood T cells was observed from baseline to week 6 at doses 0.1 to 3.0 mg/kg. Low levels of normalized T-cell clonal expansion were also seen in some patients who did not respond. After ivuxolimab, CD8+ T cells had more expanded clones than CD4+ T cells on average. In partial responders in the 0.1-3.0 mg/kg groups, normalized peripheral clonal expansion was found to be among the lowest, especially among CD8+ T cells. Antigen specificity was not determined for the clonally expanded peripheral T cells.

Genomic DNA was isolated from the sorted cells so that the TCRbeta CDR3 region could be sequenced. The immunoSEQ Assay was used for sequencing of TCRbeta CDR3 regions. Entries here come from immuneACCESS through TCRdb and include only in-frame sequences with V and J called. Some clones fail to appear in such tables; in the studies checked, an unresolved V gene covers under half of the shortfall, and the cause of the remainder is unknown. The sample data list about 94,000 clones, and about nine tenths of these were observed just once. In total, the top ten clones hold approximately 0.29% of the sample. The trial excluded patients who had a history of autoimmune disease or were on systemic immunosuppression. In every dose cohort, peripheral blood was drawn for TCR sequencing at baseline, cycle 4 day 1, and cycle 7 day 1. Samples were obtained from an open-label, multicenter, first-in-human phase I dose-escalation trial of ivuxolimab. Adults with locally advanced or metastatic melanoma, renal cell, hepatocellular, or head and neck squamous cell carcinoma were enrolled in the trial. Before TCR sequencing, CD4+ T cells and CD8+ T cells were sorted from peripheral blood as separate populations.

The sample consisted of CD4+ or CD8+ T cells sorted from blood, taken in a trial of the OX40 agonist ivuxolimab. This clonotype was sampled from an adult with an advanced solid tumor such as melanoma, head and neck, liver or kidney cancer.

The DNA reads TGTGCCAGCTCACCTACGGACAGGATGAGTGAAGCTTTCTTT. The translation is CASSPTDRMSEAFF. This chain joins TRBV18 to TRBJ1-1, with TRBD1 matching 7 junction bases. The germline V gene encodes CDR1 KGHSH and CDR2 LQKENI. Unmatched junction bases come to 8, with V trimmed by 3 bases and J by 7 bases. CDR3 length: 14 amino acids, cysteine to phenylalanine. The retained sequence is limited to the CDR3, 42 bases, with the frame set at the first base.